The 25 T cell receptor beta chains given below trace back to one sample, sequenced in a study of T cell responses to AZD1222 COVID-19 vaccine. TCRdb's table, derived via immunoSEQ multiplex PCR, lists solely in-frame clones and lacks some. The sample has 120,000 or so clones; about 90% are singletons. The sample here was peripheral blood, taken on day 0 of AZD1222 vaccination. These receptors were obtained from an adult in good health.

The chain has TRBV30 and TRBJ2-7, with TRBD2 matching 10 bases. Looked up from germline, CDR1 is GTSNPN and CDR2 is SVGIG (reference sequence). V lost 4 bases, J lost 4 bases, and 1 base stayed unmatched. The CDR3 totals 12 residues. The CDR3 protein is CAWTSGSYEQYF. The CDR3 DNA sequence: TGTGCCTGGACTAGCGGGAGTTACGAGCAGTACTTC.

The table lists this clone with a count of one. V and J are TRBV9 and TRBJ2-3; 9 bases fit TRBD2. Germline V lookup: CDR1 SGDLS, CDR2 YYNGEE. CDR3 length equals 15 residues. The J segment lost 6 bases and the V segment lost 0 bases, leaving 5 bases of the junction unmatched. In nucleotides, the CDR3 is TGTGCCAGCAGCGTAGCGGCGGGAGGGTCTGATACGCAGTATTTT. Its translation is CASSVAAGGSDTQYF.

J is TRBJ1-5 and V is TRBV6-1; 7 bases line up with TRBD1. The germline gives CDR1 MNHNS, CDR2 SASEGT. V lost 2 bases, J lost 9 bases, and 10 bases stayed unmatched. This CDR3 spans 15 amino acids. CDR3 nucleotides: TGTGCCAGCAGTGAATGGGTAACAGGGGAAACGCCCCAGCATTTT. This codes for CASSEWVTGETPQHF.

The chain joins TRBV27 to TRBJ1-4; D gene ambiguous. CDR1 MNHEY and CDR2 SMNVEV come from the germline V gene (reference sequence). V lost 5 bases and J lost 3, with 16 bases in between. The CDR3 is made up of 16 amino acids. The CDR3, as DNA: TGTGCCAGCAGTCCTTATCCCCCGGTCGCTAATGAAAAACTGTTTTTT. It codes for CASSPYPPVANEKLFF.

This clone appeared a single time. The chain links TRBV5-6 to TRBJ2-5, with 7 bases that match TRBD2. In germline, CDR1 is SGHDT, CDR2 YYEEEE. J gave up 2 bases and V 3 bases, and 4 bases lay outside the gene matches. The CDR3 consists of 14 residues. CDR3: CASSSHGGQETQYF. CDR3 nucleotide sequence: TGTGCCAGCAGCTCTCACGGGGGGCAAGAGACCCAGTACTTC.

This clone was recorded only once. V gene TRBV4-1 combines with J gene TRBJ2-5; the D gene is possibly TRBD2 (6 bases). Germline lookup yields CDR1 MGHRA and CDR2 YSYEKL. The CDR3 is made up of 15 amino acids. V lost 2 bases, J lost 4 bases, and 14 bases lay in between. In nucleotides, the CDR3 is TGCGCCAGCAGCCAACCGGACGGAGGGCGAGAGACCCAGTACTTC. It is translated as CASSQPDGGRETQYF.

The genes are TRBV3-1 (or the pseudogene TRBV3-2) and TRBJ2-1; D not resolved. This CDR3 spans 14 amino acids. The V end was cut by 6 bases, the J end by 4 bases, with 13 bases between. The germline gives CDR1 LGHDT, CDR2 YNNKEL (reference sequence). The DNA of the CDR3 is TGTGCCAGCAGGGGGTCTCTAGGGTACAATGAGCAGTTCTTC. This sequence encodes CASRGSLGYNEQFF.

With respect to this clone: The germline gene is not matched at one end of the junction; a read error may be the cause. CDR3 nucleotide sequence: TGTGCTAGCAGTGGGGACTCCGGTTCTGCGCAGTTCTTC. As protein: CASSGDSGSAQFF. The V and J genes are TRBV2 and TRBJ2-1; D might be TRBD2 (6 bases). The length of the CDR3 is 13 residues. Germline V gene data show CDR1 as SNHLY and CDR2 as FYNNEI.

The chain joins TRBV5-1 to TRBJ2-3, with TRBD1 as a possible D gene (8 bases). Germline CDR1 reads SGHRS; CDR2 reads YFSETQ. V was pared by 3 bases and J by 2 bases, with 19 bases between. CDR3 length: 17 amino acids. CDR3 sequence (DNA): TGCGCCAGCAGCTCGACCGTACAGGGGGGGACCACAGATACGCAGTATTTT. Translated, it gives CASSSTVQGGTTDTQYF.

J is TRBJ1-2 and V is TRBV5-1; tentatively, D is TRBD1 (6 bases). Between the trimmed V and J ends, which lost 5 bases and 4 bases, there was a span of 12 bases. Looked up from germline, CDR1 is SGHRS and CDR2 is YFSETQ. The CDR3 covers 13 residues. CDR3 DNA: TGCGCCAGCAGGATTACAGGGATCTATGGCTACACCTTC. Its protein is CASRITGIYGYTF. The full variable domain, in which reference TRBV5-1 and TRBJ1-2 provide the parts outside the CDR3, is KAGVTQTPRYLIKTRGQQVTLSCSPISGHRSVSWYQQTPGQGLQFLFEYFSETQRNKGNFPGRFSGRQFSNSRSEMNVSTLELGDSALYLCASRITGIYGYTFGSGTRLTVV.

The genes are TRBV12-3 or TRBV12-4 and TRBJ1-1, with 8 bases matching TRBD1. Trimming at V came to 6 bases and at J to 7 bases, leaving 7 bases not matched to a gene. The CDR3 has 13 residues. CDR3 in amino acids: CASSPGTGGEAFF. DNA of the CDR3: TGTGCCAGCAGCCCAGGGACAGGTGGTGAAGCTTTCTTT.

The chain joins TRBV11-2 to TRBJ2-1; 9 bases map to TRBD2. V shed 4 bases and J 4 bases; nucleotides not matched to a gene: 2. Per germline, CDR1 SGHAT and CDR2 FQNNGV. The CDR3 spans 14 residues. The CDR3 coding sequence is TGTGCCAGCAGCTCGACTAGCGGATACAATGAGCAGTTCTTC. Its translation is CASSSTSGYNEQFF.

The rearrangement joins TRBV19 to TRBJ1-1; D gene unclear. The CDR3 loop spans 14 amino acids. The germline CDR1 and CDR2 sequences are LNHDA and SQIVND (reference sequence). Trimming shortened V by 7 bases and J by 5 bases, and 17 bases separated the two germline ends. CDR3 nucleotide sequence: TGTGCCAGTATAAGTAACACCCGGAGGACTGAAGCTTTCTTT. Its protein product is CASISNTRRTEAFF.

The chain employs TRBV7-6 and TRBJ1-6; 7 bases align to TRBD1. The germline gives CDR1 SGHVS, CDR2 FNYEAQ. V was pared by 1 base and J by 9 bases, with 9 bases of the junction left unmatched. The CDR3 is 16 residues long. In nucleotides, the CDR3 is TGTGCCAGCAGCTTAGAGGCCAGGGGGGGCAGTTCACCCCTCCACTTT. It translates to CASSLEARGGSSPLHF.

The chain joins TRBV9 to TRBJ2-3; D is uncertain. The CDR3 loop spans 13 amino acids. The germline V gene encodes CDR1 SGDLS and CDR2 YYNGEE. Trimming left V 0 bases short and J 2 bases short, with 4 bases between. This CDR3 is CASSVGPTDTQYF. CDR3 in DNA: TGTGCCAGCAGCGTAGGACCCACAGATACGCAGTATTTT.

The V and J genes are TRBV6-5 and TRBJ2-6; D call uncertain. Trimming took off 0 bases at V and 1 base at J, with 4 bases between the two ends. This CDR3 region has 15 residues. Germline V gene data show CDR1 as MNHEY and CDR2 as SVGAGI. CDR3 protein: CASSYSTSGANVLTF. CDR3 coding DNA: TGTGCCAGCAGTTACTCAACTTCTGGGGCCAACGTCCTGACTTTC.

The chain has TRBV7-2 and TRBJ2-5; 15 bases are shared with TRBD2. Germline V gene data show CDR1 as SGHTA and CDR2 as FQGNSA. The junction had 9 bases not matched to a gene; V was cut back by 5 bases and J by 2 bases. The CDR3 has 18 amino acids. CDR3 sequence reads: CASSQGLAGGSKQETQYF. CDR3 DNA: TGTGCCAGCAGCCAGGGACTAGCGGGGGGTTCTAAGCAAGAGACCCAGTACTTC.

V and J are TRBV3-1 (or the pseudogene TRBV3-2) and TRBJ2-1; 10 nucleotides match TRBD2. This CDR3 is 15 amino acids long. Germline V gene lookup returns CDR1 LGHDT and CDR2 YNNKEL (reference sequence). After removal of 1 base from V and 9 bases from J, the junction contained 6 bases not matched to a gene. CDR3 bases: TGTGCCAGCAGCCAAGCTAGCGGGGGTAAGAGTGAGCAGTTCTTC. This translates into CASSQASGGKSEQFF.

Regarding this clone: The junction shows a germline mismatch at one end, possibly a read error. The chain uses TRBV4-1 and TRBJ2-7, with 8 bases that match TRBD1. From germline, CDR1 is MGHRA and CDR2 YSYEKL. CDR3 length: 14 residues. CDR3 residues: CANSLTGGAYEQYF. Here the CDR3 DNA reads TGCGCCAACAGCCTAACAGGGGGAGCATACGAGCAGTACTTC.

The chain links TRBV2 to TRBJ1-2; a possible D gene is TRBD1 (5 bases). The CDR3 is 15 residues long. The germline V gene encodes CDR1 SNHLY and CDR2 FYNNEI. V gave up 3 bases and J gave up 4 bases, with 15 bases separating them. The CDR3 is CASSEGLEGIYGYTF. CDR3 nucleotide sequence: TGTGCCAGCAGTGAGGGGCTTGAAGGGATCTATGGCTACACCTTC. Looking up the rest from reference TRBV2 and TRBJ1-2 gives the full variable domain: EPEVTQTPSHQVTQMGQEVILRCVPISNHLYFYWYRQILGQKVEFLVSFYNNEISEKSEIFDDQFSVERPDGSNFTLKIRSTKLEDSAMYFCASSEGLEGIYGYTFGSGTRLTVV.

V and J are TRBV10-3 and TRBJ1-2, with 7 bases lining up with TRBD1. Germline V gives CDR1 ENHRY, CDR2 SYGVKD. This CDR3 is built from 14 residues. J was trimmed by 6 bases and V by 7 bases; bases with no gene match: 11. CDR3 protein: CAITARDRDNGYTF. Here the CDR3 DNA reads TGTGCCATCACAGCCCGGGACAGAGACAATGGCTACACCTTC.

The rearrangement joins TRBV19 to TRBJ1-1; the D is unclear. The CDR3 contains 16 residues. Trimming removed 1 base at V and 3 bases at J, with 15 bases between. Germline V gene lookup returns CDR1 LNHDA and CDR2 SQIVND (reference sequence). The DNA of the CDR3 is TGTGCCAGTAGTATAGGAAGTGCGACCTATTACACTGAAGCTTTCTTT. This encodes CASSIGSATYYTEAFF.

The chain links TRBV2 to TRBJ1-4, with D unresolved. V lost 7 bases and J 7 bases, leaving 7 bases between the germline ends. This CDR3 has 11 residues. Germline lookup yields CDR1 SNHLY and CDR2 FYNNEI. The CDR3 reads CASTVGEKLFF. In nucleotides, the CDR3 is TGTGCCAGCACGGTGGGTGAAAAACTGTTTTTT.

This sequence joins TRBV11-3 and TRBJ2-3, with D perhaps matching TRBD1 (6 bases). Looked up from germline, CDR1 is SGHNT and CDR2 is YENEEA. This CDR3 spans 13 amino acids. The V and J ends lost 6 bases and 4 bases respectively, with 11 bases between them. As DNA, the CDR3 is TGTGCCAGCAGTCTACAGGGCCCAGATACGCAGTATTTT. The encoded protein is CASSLQGPDTQYF. Full variable domain (remainder filled in from reference TRBV11-3 and TRBJ2-3): EAGVVQSPRYKIIEKKQPVAFWCNPISGHNTLYWYLQNLGQGPELLIRYENEEAVDDSQLPKDRFSAERLKGVDSTLKIQPAELGDSAVYLCASSLQGPDTQYFGPGTRLTVL.

The gene calls are TRBV6-1 and TRBJ1-1, with D perhaps matching TRBD1 (5 bases). Germline V lookup: CDR1 MNHNS, CDR2 SASEGT. The length of the CDR3 is 15 residues. V was cut by 2 bases and J by 4 bases, with 14 bases left in between. Here the CDR3 DNA reads TGTGCCAGCAGTGAACAGTGGGGGGGTAGCACTGAAGCTTTCTTT. It translates to CASSEQWGGSTEAFF.